The T cell receptor beta chain under discussion was sequenced for a study of T cells in Graves' hyperthyroidism and ophthalmopathy. Study-wide points: The model made its ophthalmopathy prediction, and onset followed a median approximately 6.5 months later.

A remark on this clonotype: Its antigen is undetermined.

Amplified TCR beta CDR3 regions derived from RNA transcripts. First-round RT-PCR targeting the TCR CDR3 was performed with the HTBI primer set. MiXCR was run by TCRdb on the multiplex PCR reads, yielding one entry per CDR3 protein. Of fewer than 900,000 distinct CDR3 sequences in the sample, over 15% were seen once. The germline CDR1 and CDR2 sequences are SGHRS and YFSETQ. The CDR3 contains 14 residues. With 0 bases removed from V and 8 bases from J, the gap between germline ends came to 11 bases. This sample holds PBMCs from around 9.9 ml fresh peripheral blood. J is TRBJ2-2 and V is TRBV5-1; D is unresolved. The clonotype comes from a woman in her forties or fifties with Graves' hyperthyroidism that later progressed to Graves' ophthalmopathy. The sample taken for sequencing was blood. The CDR3 DNA is TGCGCCAGCAGCTTGGAGCCGGGCCCGGGGGAGCTGTTTTTT. Translated: CASSLEPGPGELFF.